The next 28 T cell receptor beta chains were all read from a single sample in a study of T cells after yellow fever vaccination. Using its own MiXCR run on the 5' RACE reads, TCRdb lists one record per CDR3 protein. The sample carries about 550,000 distinct CDR3 sequences, 15% to 20% recorded once. Sequenced material: PBMCs, taken 15 days after the yellow fever booster vaccination. These receptors were taken from a man aged 25 to 45 who received the YFV17D yellow fever vaccine.

V and J are TRBV5-1 and TRBJ2-2; D may be TRBD2 (7 bases). V lost 7 bases, J lost 3 bases, and 13 bases lay in between. Germline loops: CDR1 SGHRS, CDR2 YFSETQ. The CDR3 spans 14 residues. DNA of the CDR3: TGCGCCAGCGCACAGGGAGGGGACACCGGGGAGCTGTTTTTT. Translating gives CASAQGGDTGELFF.

This clonotype occurred a few times. The rearrangement links TRBV15 to TRBJ2-1, with D unclear. The V gene's germline CDR1 is LNHNV and CDR2 YYDKDF (reference sequence). The germline V and J ends were trimmed by 4 bases and 3 bases, with 13 bases remaining between them. CDR3 length equals 15 residues. The chain's CDR3 is CATSIKGMGYNEQFF. The CDR3 DNA reads as TGTGCCACCAGCATTAAAGGTATGGGCTACAATGAGCAGTTCTTC.

V gene TRBV12-3 or TRBV12-4 combines with J gene TRBJ2-2; 9 bases agree with TRBD2. Trimming removed 6 bases from V and 6 bases from J; junction bases left unmatched: 17. CDR3 length: 18 amino acids. The chain's CDR3 is CASSPLSGAGGPSGELFF. In nucleotides, the CDR3 is TGTGCCAGCAGCCCACTTTCCGGGGCGGGAGGGCCGTCCGGGGAGCTGTTTTTT.

This rearrangement joins TRBV20-1 to TRBJ2-1; perhaps D is TRBD1 or TRBD2 (6 bases each). V lost 1 base to trimming and J lost 8 bases, with 21 bases between them. CDR1 DFQATT and CDR2 SNEGSKA come from the germline V gene (reference sequence). The CDR3 runs 16 residues. DNA for the CDR3: TGCAGTGCTAGAGGATTCCCCCGGGGGCTTTCCGATGAGCAGTTCTTC. Amino acid sequence: CSARGFPRGLSDEQFF.

This clonotype came up a few times. This chain links TRBV3-1 with TRBJ1-6; D unclear. CDR3 length: 16 residues. CDR1 and CDR2 (germline): LGHDT, YNNKEL (reference sequence). Trimming took 1 base from V and 9 from J, leaving 16 bases between them. The CDR3 reads CASSQAAPQLPSPLHF. CDR3 in DNA: TGTGCCAGCAGCCAAGCGGCGCCCCAGCTCCCTTCACCCCTCCACTTT.

The rearrangement uses TRBV5-5 and TRBJ1-2, with no clear D. The V end was cut by 4 bases, the J end by 0 bases, with 16 bases between. There are 16 residues in the CDR3. Germline V CDR1 and CDR2: SGHKS, YYEKEE (reference sequence). This CDR3 reads CASSPLSGRSNYGYTF. In DNA, the CDR3 is TGTGCCAGCAGCCCACTGTCCGGCCGCTCTAACTATGGCTACACCTTC.

The chain links TRBV7-2 to TRBJ1-1, with unresolved D. Germline V gene sequence: CDR1 SGHTA, CDR2 FQGNSA. V was trimmed by 5 bases and J by 5 bases, leaving 6 bases between them. CDR3 size: 11 residues. CDR3 loop: CASSVETEAFF. For the CDR3, the DNA is TGTGCCAGCAGCGTCGAGACTGAAGCTTTCTTT.

The rearrangement links TRBV5-5 to TRBJ2-7, with 8 nucleotides matching TRBD1. CDR3 length: 15 amino acids. Germline V CDR1 and CDR2: SGHKS, YYEKEE (reference sequence). J was trimmed by 3 bases and V by 3 bases; bases with no gene match: 8. The CDR3 nucleotides are TGTGCCAGCAGCTATCCGGGACAGGAACACTACGAGCAGTACTTC. It translates to CASSYPGQEHYEQYF.

The V call is TRBV20-1, the J call TRBJ2-7; D is unclear. Per the germline V gene, CDR1 is DFQATT and CDR2 is SNEGSKA (reference sequence). The CDR3 is 12 amino acids. V lost 1 base, J lost 4 bases, and 8 bases lay in between. The chain's CDR3 is CSARGTIYEQYF. The CDR3 DNA reads TGCAGTGCTAGAGGGACGATTTACGAGCAGTACTTC.

This chain links TRBV24-1 with TRBJ2-1, with D unclear. The germline CDR1 and CDR2 sequences are KGHDR and SFDVKD. The CDR3 is 13 amino acids. V shed 0 bases and J shed 6 bases, with 5 bases lying between them. Here the CDR3 reads CATSDLGTNEQFF. The CDR3 nucleotides read TGTGCCACCAGTGATTTGGGCACCAATGAGCAGTTCTTC.

The chain carries TRBV20-1 and TRBJ2-2; tentative D call: TRBD2 (6 bases). This CDR3 region has 16 residues. The germline V gene encodes CDR1 DFQATT and CDR2 SNEGSKA (reference sequence). V was cut by 2 bases and J by 3 bases, with 16 bases left in between. CDR3 residues: CSARSGSSRYTGELFF. The CDR3 DNA sequence: TGCAGTGCTAGATCCGGGAGCTCGAGATACACCGGGGAGCTGTTTTTT.

This clonotype came up a few times. Here the CDR3 reads CSAYYTNVEEQFF. The CDR3 bases are TGCAGTGCCTACTACACTAATGTCGAGGAGCAGTTCTTC. This sequence joins TRBV20-1 and TRBJ2-1; D gene ambiguous. Germline assignment: CDR1 DFQATT and CDR2 SNEGSKA (reference sequence). The CDR3 runs 13 residues. Trimming took 6 bases from V and 10 from J, leaving 19 bases between them.

The chain employs TRBV20-1 and TRBJ2-1; the D gene is possibly TRBD2 (5 bases). Trimming cost V 5 bases and J 9 bases, with 8 bases left between them. The CDR3 spans 10 residues. CDR1 and CDR2 (germline): DFQATT, SNEGSKA (reference sequence). CDR3 region: CSALSGEQFF. In DNA, the CDR3 is TGCAGTGCTCTCAGCGGTGAGCAGTTCTTC.

This clonotype was seen more than once but under ten times. The chain uses TRBV12-3 or TRBV12-4 and TRBJ2-1; D call uncertain. The germline V and J ends were trimmed by 3 bases and 4 bases, with 13 bases remaining between them. This CDR3 spans 15 amino acids. The CDR3 loop is CASSFFPYGYNEQFF. DNA for the CDR3: TGTGCCAGCAGTTTTTTCCCTTACGGGTACAATGAGCAGTTCTTC.

This clonotype was seen only a few times. CDR3 coding DNA: TGTGCCAGCTCGCTGGGGCGCGGGAGACGTAGAAATGAGCAGTTCTTC. It specifies CASSLGRGRRRNEQFF. The chain carries TRBV6-2 or TRBV6-3 and TRBJ2-1, with TRBD2 matching 7 bases. This CDR3 has 16 residues. The V gene's germline CDR1 is MNHEY and CDR2 SVGEGT. V lost 8 bases, J lost 7 bases, and 17 bases stayed unmatched.

The gene calls are TRBV7-9 and TRBJ2-7; 9 bases agree with TRBD2. Germline loops: CDR1 SEHNR, CDR2 FQNEAQ (reference sequence). V shed 1 base and J 1 base; nucleotides not matched to a gene: 8. The CDR3 is 17 amino acids. The CDR3, as DNA: TGTGCCAGCAGCTTAGGATGGATAGCGGGAGAGTCCTACGAGCAGTACTTC. Its translation: CASSLGWIAGESYEQYF. Together with reference TRBV7-9 and TRBJ2-7, the CDR3 gives the full variable domain: DTGVSQNPRHKITKRGQNVTFRCDPISEHNRLYWYRQTLGQGPEFLTYFQNEAQLEKSRLLSDRFSAERPKGSFSTLEIQRTEQGDSAMYLCASSLGWIAGESYEQYFGPGTRLTVT.

The rearrangement links TRBV25-1 to TRBJ2-3, with a possible D match to TRBD2 (5 bases). The germline V gene has CDR1 MGHDK and CDR2 SYGVNS. There are 11 residues in the CDR3. Trimming removed 4 bases from V and 8 bases from J, with 7 bases in between. This chain's CDR3 is CASSGGSTQYF. The CDR3 nucleotides read TGTGCCAGCAGTGGAGGGAGTACGCAGTATTTT.

The table lists this clonotype with a few counts. The chain joins TRBV9 to TRBJ2-5; TRBD1 or TRBD2 may be the D gene (6 bases each). V was shortened by 4 bases and J by 7 bases, with 20 bases between the two germline ends. Germline loops: CDR1 SGDLS, CDR2 YYNGEE. The CDR3 loop spans 15 amino acids. CDR3 in amino acids: CASSYSRDIGGTQYF. The CDR3 coding sequence is TGTGCCAGCAGCTACTCTAGGGACATCGGGGGGACCCAGTACTTC.

This clonotype was found a few times. The V call is TRBV29-1, the J call TRBJ1-2, with 7 nucleotides matching TRBD1. The CDR3 has 14 residues. Per the germline V gene, CDR1 is SQVTM and CDR2 is ANQGSEA. The ends lost 2 bases at V and 5 bases at J; junction bases unmatched: 8. The chain's CDR3 is CSVEIIRGLYGYTF. The CDR3 region has the DNA TGCAGCGTTGAAATAATAAGGGGGCTTTATGGCTACACCTTC. The entire variable domain, with the rest obtained from reference TRBV29-1 and TRBJ1-2, is as follows: SAVISQKPSRDICQRGTSLTIQCQVDSQVTMMFWYRQQPGQSLTLIATANQGSEATYESGFVIDKFPISRPNLTFSTLTVSNMSPEDSSIYLCSVEIIRGLYGYTFGSGTRLTVV.

The V gene is TRBV7-2, the J gene TRBJ2-2; D perhaps matches TRBD1 (7 bases). Trimming took 1 base from V and 4 from J, leaving 16 bases between them. Germline V CDR1 and CDR2: SGHTA, FQGNSA. This CDR3 region has 17 residues. In nucleotides, the CDR3 is TGTGCCAGCAGCTTAGGGCCCCAGGGGGGCCCCACCGGGGAGCTGTTTTTT. Protein: CASSLGPQGGPTGELFF.

The chain joins TRBV12-3 or TRBV12-4 to TRBJ2-7, with 10 positions matching TRBD2. With 0 bases clipped from V and 0 bases from J, the junction kept 2 bases outside the gene matches. This CDR3 comprises 16 residues. The CDR3: CASSLAGTSASYEQYF. The CDR3 nucleotides are TGTGCCAGCAGTTTAGCTGGGACTAGCGCCTCCTACGAGCAGTACTTC.

A few counts support this clonotype. V is TRBV4-3 and J is TRBJ2-5; unclear D gene. CDR1 is LGHNA, CDR2 YSLEER, per germline. This CDR3 is 15 amino acids long. The V end was cut by 3 bases, the J end by 0 bases, with 11 bases between. DNA for the CDR3: TGCGCCAGCAGCCAGTCGGTTCTGTACCAAGAGACCCAGTACTTC. The encoded protein is CASSQSVLYQETQYF.

The chain uses TRBV20-1 and TRBJ2-1, with TRBD2 matching over 7 bases. The trim removed 6 bases at V and 2 bases at J, leaving 10 bases unmatched. There are 15 residues in the CDR3. Per the germline V gene, CDR1 is DFQATT and CDR2 is SNEGSKA (reference sequence). CDR3 sequence: CSAKSSGAPYNEQFF. As DNA, the CDR3 is TGCAGTGCCAAAAGCAGCGGGGCCCCCTACAATGAGCAGTTCTTC.

This clonotype occurred a few times. The DNA for the CDR3 is TGTGCCAGCAGCGCCACCGGGACATCTGCTGAAGCTTTCTTT. Residues: CASSATGTSAEAFF. V and J are TRBV9 and TRBJ1-1, with D possibly being TRBD1 (6 bases). Germline V gene sequence: CDR1 SGDLS, CDR2 YYNGEE. The CDR3 contains 14 residues. The V gene lost 3 bases and the J gene lost 6 bases, with 15 bases spanning the gap.

The gene calls are TRBV5-1 and TRBJ2-7, with D perhaps TRBD2 (7 bases). Deletions cut 4 bases from V and 5 bases from J, with 19 bases between. Germline CDR1 and CDR2: SGHRS and YFSETQ. CDR3 length equals 15 residues. CDR3 residues: CASSPGGLVGNEQYF. The CDR3 DNA reads TGCGCCAGCAGCCCCGGGGGGCTTGTCGGGAACGAGCAGTACTTC. The full variable domain, rest sourced from reference TRBV5-1 and TRBJ2-7, is KAGVTQTPRYLIKTRGQQVTLSCSPISGHRSVSWYQQTPGQGLQFLFEYFSETQRNKGNFPGRFSGRQFSNSRSEMNVSTLELGDSALYLCASSPGGLVGNEQYFGPGTRLTVT.

This sequence joins TRBV12-3 or TRBV12-4 and TRBJ2-2; 12 bases fit TRBD2. The CDR3 runs to 15 residues. Unmatched junction bases numbered 7, after V lost 5 bases and J lost 9 bases. CDR3 sequence (DNA): TGTGCCAGCAGTCCGACTAGCGGGAGTGGCAGGGAGCTGTTTTTT. This codes for CASSPTSGSGRELFF.

The genes are TRBV20-1 and TRBJ2-3; the match to TRBD1 covers 7 bases. CDR1 DFQATT and CDR2 SNEGSKA come from the germline V gene (reference sequence). Trimming took 4 bases from V and 5 from J; bases not matched to a gene: 6. This CDR3 has 13 residues. For the CDR3, the DNA is TGCAGTGCTATACAGGGGATCGGAGATACGCAGTATTTT. Translation gives CSAIQGIGDTQYF.

The V call is TRBV27, the J call TRBJ2-6; D might be TRBD2 (6 bases). This CDR3 is 17 amino acids long. V was clipped by 3 bases and J by 5 bases, with 17 bases between them. Germline V gene data show CDR1 as MNHEY and CDR2 as SMNVEV (reference sequence). The DNA for the CDR3 is TGTGCCAGCAGTTTGCTTCCGCCCGGGGGACGGGCCAACGTCCTGACTTTC. Protein: CASSLLPPGGRANVLTF. The entire variable domain, with the rest obtained from reference TRBV27 and TRBJ2-6, is as follows: EAQVTQNPRYLITVTGKKLTVTCSQNMNHEYMSWYRQDPGLGLRQIYYSMNVEVTDKGDVPEGYKVSRKEKRNFPLILESPSPNQTSLYFCASSLLPPGGRANVLTFGAGSRLTVL.